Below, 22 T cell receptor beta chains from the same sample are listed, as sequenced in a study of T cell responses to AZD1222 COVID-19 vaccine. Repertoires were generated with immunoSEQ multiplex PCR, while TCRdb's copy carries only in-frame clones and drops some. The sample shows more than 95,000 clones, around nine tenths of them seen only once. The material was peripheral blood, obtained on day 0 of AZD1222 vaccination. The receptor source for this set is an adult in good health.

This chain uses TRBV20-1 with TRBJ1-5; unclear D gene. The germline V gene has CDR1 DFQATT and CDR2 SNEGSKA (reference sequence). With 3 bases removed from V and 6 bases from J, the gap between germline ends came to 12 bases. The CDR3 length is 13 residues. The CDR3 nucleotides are TGCAGTGCTAGTCAGCGGTTGGGTCAGCCCCAGCATTTT. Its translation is CSASQRLGQPQHF.

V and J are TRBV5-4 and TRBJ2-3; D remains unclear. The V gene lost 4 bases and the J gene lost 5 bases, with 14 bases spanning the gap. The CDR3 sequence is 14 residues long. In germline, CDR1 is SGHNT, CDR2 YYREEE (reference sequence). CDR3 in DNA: TGTGCCAGCAGCCCGGATCAGTGGGTAGATACGCAGTATTTT. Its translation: CASSPDQWVDTQYF.

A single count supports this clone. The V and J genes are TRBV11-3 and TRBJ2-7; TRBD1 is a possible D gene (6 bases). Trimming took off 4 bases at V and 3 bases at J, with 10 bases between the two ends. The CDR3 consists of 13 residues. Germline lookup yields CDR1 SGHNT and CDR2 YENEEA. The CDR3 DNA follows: TGTGCCAGCAGCTGGGGACACCTCTACGAGCAGTACTTC. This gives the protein CASSWGHLYEQYF. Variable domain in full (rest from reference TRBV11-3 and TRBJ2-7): EAGVVQSPRYKIIEKKQPVAFWCNPISGHNTLYWYLQNLGQGPELLIRYENEEAVDDSQLPKDRFSAERLKGVDSTLKIQPAELGDSAVYLCASSWGHLYEQYFGPGTRLTVT.

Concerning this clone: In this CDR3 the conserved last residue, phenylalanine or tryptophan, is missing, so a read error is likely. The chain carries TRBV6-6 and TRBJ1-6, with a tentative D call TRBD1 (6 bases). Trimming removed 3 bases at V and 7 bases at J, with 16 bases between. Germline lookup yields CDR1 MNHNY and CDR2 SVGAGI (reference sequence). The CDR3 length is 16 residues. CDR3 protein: CASSYERGVRNSPLHL. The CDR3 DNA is TGTGCCAGCAGTTATGAGAGGGGGGTTCGGAATTCACCCCTCCACCTT.

CDR3: CASRQGTNTEAFF. Written as DNA, the CDR3 is TGTGCCAGCAGACAGGGAACGAACACTGAAGCTTTCTTT. This chain connects TRBV6-5 to TRBJ1-1, with D possibly matching TRBD1 (6 bases). From germline, CDR1 is MNHEY and CDR2 SVGAGI. The CDR3 has 13 amino acids. Trimming took 6 bases from V and 1 from J, leaving 9 bases between them.

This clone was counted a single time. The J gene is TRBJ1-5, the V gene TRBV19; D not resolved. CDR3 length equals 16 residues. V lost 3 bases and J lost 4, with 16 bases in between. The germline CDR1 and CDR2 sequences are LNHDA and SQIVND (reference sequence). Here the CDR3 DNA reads TGTGCCAGTAGTATCATCGGCCTCGGAGCTAATCAGCCCCAGCATTTT. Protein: CASSIIGLGANQPQHF.

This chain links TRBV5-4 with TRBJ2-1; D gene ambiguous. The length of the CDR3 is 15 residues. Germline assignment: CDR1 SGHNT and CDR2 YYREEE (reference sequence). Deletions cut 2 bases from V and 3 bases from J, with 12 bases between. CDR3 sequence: CASSLLGPRYNEQFF. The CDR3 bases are TGTGCCAGCAGCTTACTGGGCCCCCGCTACAATGAGCAGTTCTTC.

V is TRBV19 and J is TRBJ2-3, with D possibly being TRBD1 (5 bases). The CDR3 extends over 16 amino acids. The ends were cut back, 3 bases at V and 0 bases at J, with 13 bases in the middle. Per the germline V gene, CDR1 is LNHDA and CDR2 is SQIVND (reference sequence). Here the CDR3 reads CASSMVAGSSTDTQYF. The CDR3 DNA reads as TGTGCCAGTAGTATGGTGGCAGGGTCTAGCACAGATACGCAGTATTTT.

CDR3 loop: CATSRGTEYYGYTF. The DNA of the CDR3 is TGTGCCACCAGCAGAGGGACAGAATACTATGGCTACACCTTC. The rearrangement joins TRBV15 to TRBJ1-2; tentative D call: TRBD1 (6 bases). V gave up 1 base and J gave up 3 bases, with 9 bases separating them. This CDR3 is 14 amino acids long. Per the germline V gene, CDR1 is LNHNV and CDR2 is YYDKDF (reference sequence).

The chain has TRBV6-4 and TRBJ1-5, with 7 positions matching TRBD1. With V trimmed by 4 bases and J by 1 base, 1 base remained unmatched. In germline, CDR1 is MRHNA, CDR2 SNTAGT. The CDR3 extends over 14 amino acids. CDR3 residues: CASSGQGSNQPQHF. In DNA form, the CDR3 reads TGTGCCAGCAGTGGACAGGGAAGCAATCAGCCCCAGCATTTT.

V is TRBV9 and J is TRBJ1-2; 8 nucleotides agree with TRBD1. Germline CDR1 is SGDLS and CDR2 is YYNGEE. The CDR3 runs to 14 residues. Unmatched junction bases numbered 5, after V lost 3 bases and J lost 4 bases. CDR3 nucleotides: TGTGCCAGCAGCGCCGGACAGGGAGGCTATGGCTACACCTTC. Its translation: CASSAGQGGYGYTF.

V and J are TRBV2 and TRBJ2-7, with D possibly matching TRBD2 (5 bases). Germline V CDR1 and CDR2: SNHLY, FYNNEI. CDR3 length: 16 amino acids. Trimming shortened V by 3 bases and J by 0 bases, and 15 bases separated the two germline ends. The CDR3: CASSDGFGDTSYEQYF. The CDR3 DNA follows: TGTGCCAGCAGTGACGGGTTCGGGGATACCTCCTACGAGCAGTACTTC.

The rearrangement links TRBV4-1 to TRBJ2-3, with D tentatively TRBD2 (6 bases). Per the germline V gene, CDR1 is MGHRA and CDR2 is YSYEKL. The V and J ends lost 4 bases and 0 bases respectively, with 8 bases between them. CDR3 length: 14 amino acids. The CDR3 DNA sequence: TGCGCCAGCAGCCCAGGGACTAGCACAGATACGCAGTATTTT. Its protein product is CASSPGTSTDTQYF.

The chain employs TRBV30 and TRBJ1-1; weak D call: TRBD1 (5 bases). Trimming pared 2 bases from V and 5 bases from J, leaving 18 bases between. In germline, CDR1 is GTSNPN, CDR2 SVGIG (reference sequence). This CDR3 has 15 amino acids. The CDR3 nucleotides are TGTGCCTGGAGTTCCCCTGGGGGGTTTTTGACTGAAGCTTTCTTT. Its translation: CAWSSPGGFLTEAFF.

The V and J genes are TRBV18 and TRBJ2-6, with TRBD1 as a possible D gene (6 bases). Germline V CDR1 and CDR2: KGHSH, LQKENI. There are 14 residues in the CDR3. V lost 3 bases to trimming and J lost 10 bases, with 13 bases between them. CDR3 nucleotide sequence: TGTGCCAGCTCACCTTCAGGGGATACTAACGTCCTGACTTTC. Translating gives CASSPSGDTNVLTF.

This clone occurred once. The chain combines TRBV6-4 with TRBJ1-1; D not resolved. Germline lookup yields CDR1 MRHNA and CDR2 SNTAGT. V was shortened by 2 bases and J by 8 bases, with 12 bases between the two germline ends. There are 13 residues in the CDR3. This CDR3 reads CASSDLAEAEAFF. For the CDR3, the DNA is TGTGCCAGCAGTGACCTAGCCGAGGCCGAAGCTTTCTTT.

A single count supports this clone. The CDR3 reads CASSFIGELFF. In DNA form, the CDR3 reads TGTGCCAGCAGTTTTATCGGGGAGCTGTTTTTT. The rearrangement uses TRBV12-3 or TRBV12-4 and TRBJ2-2; D remains ambiguous. V was shortened by 3 bases and J by 7 bases, with 3 bases between the two germline ends. This CDR3 spans 11 amino acids.

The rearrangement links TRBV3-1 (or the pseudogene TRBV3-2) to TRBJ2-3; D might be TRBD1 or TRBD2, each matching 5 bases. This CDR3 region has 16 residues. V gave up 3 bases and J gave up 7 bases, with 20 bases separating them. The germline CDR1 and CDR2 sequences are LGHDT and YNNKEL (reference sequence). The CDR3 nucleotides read TGTGCCAGCAGCCACCATACCCGGGACGGAAAGTATACGCAGTATTTT. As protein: CASSHHTRDGKYTQYF.

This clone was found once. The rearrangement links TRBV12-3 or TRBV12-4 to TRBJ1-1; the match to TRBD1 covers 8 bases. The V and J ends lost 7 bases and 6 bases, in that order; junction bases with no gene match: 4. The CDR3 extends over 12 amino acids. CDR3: CASTPTGAEAFF. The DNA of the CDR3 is TGTGCCAGCACCCCGACAGGGGCTGAAGCTTTCTTT.

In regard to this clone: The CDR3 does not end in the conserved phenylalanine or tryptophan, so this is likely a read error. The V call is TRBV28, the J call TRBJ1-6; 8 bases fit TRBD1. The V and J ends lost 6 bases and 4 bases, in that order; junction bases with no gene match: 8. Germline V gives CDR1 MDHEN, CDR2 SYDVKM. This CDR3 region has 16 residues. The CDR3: CASSLTGDRYNSPLHL. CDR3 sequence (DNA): TGTGCCAGCAGCCTGACAGGGGACCGGTATAATTCACCCCTCCACCTT.

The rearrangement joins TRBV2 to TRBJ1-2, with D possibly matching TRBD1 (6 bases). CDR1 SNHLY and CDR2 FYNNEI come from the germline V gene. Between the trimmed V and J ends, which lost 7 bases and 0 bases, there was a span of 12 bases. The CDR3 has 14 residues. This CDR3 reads CASKRDTANYGYTF. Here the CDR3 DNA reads TGTGCCAGCAAAAGGGACACCGCTAACTATGGCTACACCTTC.

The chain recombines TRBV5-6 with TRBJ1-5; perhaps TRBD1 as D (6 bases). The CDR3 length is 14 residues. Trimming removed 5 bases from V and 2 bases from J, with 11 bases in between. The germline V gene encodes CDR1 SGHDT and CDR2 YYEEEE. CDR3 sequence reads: CASSYRVGNQPQHF. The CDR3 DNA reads TGTGCCAGCAGTTACAGGGTAGGCAATCAGCCCCAGCATTTT.